A selection of T cell receptor beta chains follows, all from one sample in a study of T cells in localized non-small cell lung cancer. Method: immunoSEQ multiplex PCR; TCRdb's copy keeps in-frame clones and lacks some. Among around 70,000 clones listed, 80% to 90% were seen once. Sequencing was performed on peripheral blood, taken before any cancer treatment. These receptors all stem from a male donor at least 60 years old with stage III squamous cell lung carcinoma. Each CDR3 is given with its conserved first and last residue. The order of the fields is D gene, V gene, J gene, CDR3 protein. D genes are given only for firm matches.

d_gene: -
v_gene: TRBV27
j_gene: TRBJ2-1
CDR3aa: CASSHRTPIVVNEQFF

d_gene: -
v_gene: TRBV7-2
j_gene: TRBJ1-3
CDR3aa: CASSLYRDSGNTIYF

d_gene: -
v_gene: TRBV5-1
j_gene: TRBJ2-2
CDR3aa: CASRRHPTNTGELFF

d_gene: -
v_gene: TRBV2
j_gene: TRBJ2-1
CDR3aa: CASSVSSSYNEQFF

d_gene: -
v_gene: TRBV18
j_gene: TRBJ1-2
CDR3aa: CASSPTPRAVVYGYTF

d_gene: -
v_gene: TRBV2
j_gene: TRBJ2-3
CDR3aa: CASSVHTDTQYF

d_gene: -
v_gene: TRBV7-2
j_gene: TRBJ1-5
CDR3aa: CASSLVQNQPQHF

d_gene: -
v_gene: TRBV2
j_gene: TRBJ2-7
CDR3aa: CASTEQGHYEQYF

d_gene: TRBD2
v_gene: TRBV4-3
j_gene: TRBJ2-1
CDR3aa: CASSSLAGAYNEQFF

d_gene: -
v_gene: TRBV6-1
j_gene: TRBJ1-2
CDR3aa: CASSEARVGYTF

d_gene: TRBD1
v_gene: TRBV6-6
j_gene: TRBJ1-1
CDR3aa: CASSPDRGGTEAFF

d_gene: TRBD1
v_gene: TRBV19
j_gene: TRBJ2-7
CDR3aa: CASSKGQGPIDEQYF

d_gene: TRBD1
v_gene: TRBV6-1
j_gene: TRBJ1-1
CDR3aa: CASSEAPQTGEAFF

d_gene: -
v_gene: TRBV6-5
j_gene: TRBJ1-2
CDR3aa: CASNPGAEHYGYTF

d_gene: -
v_gene: TRBV7-2
j_gene: TRBJ2-1
CDR3aa: CASSLNKVEQFF

d_gene: -
v_gene: TRBV19
j_gene: TRBJ1-2
CDR3aa: CASSIDPQIYGYTF

d_gene: TRBD1
v_gene: TRBV10-2
j_gene: TRBJ2-7
CDR3aa: CASSESWTGSSYEQYF

d_gene: TRBD1
v_gene: TRBV29-1
j_gene: TRBJ2-2
CDR3aa: CSALRTGNTGELFF

d_gene: -
v_gene: TRBV11-2
j_gene: TRBJ2-3
CDR3aa: CASSPWGGGGTDTQYF

d_gene: TRBD1
v_gene: TRBV6-5
j_gene: TRBJ2-5
CDR3aa: CASTKGTGGAETQYF

d_gene: TRBD1
v_gene: TRBV5-1
j_gene: TRBJ1-1
CDR3aa: CASSPGQMNTEAFF

d_gene: -
v_gene: TRBV7-9
j_gene: TRBJ2-7
CDR3aa: CASSGLGGGEQYF

d_gene: -
v_gene: TRBV10-3
j_gene: TRBJ1-2
CDR3aa: CAIRTGYGYTF

d_gene: -
v_gene: TRBV27
j_gene: TRBJ2-6
CDR3aa: CASRTAGANVLTF

d_gene: TRBD2
v_gene: TRBV6-1
j_gene: TRBJ2-3
CDR3aa: CASSVRLAVDTQYF

d_gene: -
v_gene: TRBV5-4
j_gene: TRBJ2-3
CDR3aa: CASSLSRGAGTDTQYF

d_gene: -
v_gene: TRBV6-5
j_gene: TRBJ1-5
CDR3aa: CASSYSEDVSPQHF

d_gene: TRBD2
v_gene: TRBV6-1
j_gene: TRBJ2-1
CDR3aa: CASRLSGGSYNEQFF